Included here is one T cell receptor beta chain sequence, with context. The J segment lost 3 bases and the V segment lost 7 bases, leaving 7 bases of the junction unmatched. Germline loops: CDR1 GTSNPN, CDR2 SVGIG (reference sequence). The CDR3 contains 14 residues. The data are from a study of blood T cell repertoires in COVID-19. About the research overall: Acute and convalescent COVID-19 samples came from the United States, Italy and Spain. Sources were T cells, B-cell-depleted T cells, or PBMCs; the material itself was cDNA or gDNA.

How the authors handled the data: Amplification with reference gene primers provided the estimates of nucleated cell counts. Produced via immunoSEQ multiplex PCR; TCRdb's table is partial and in-frame only. V, J and clone size were drawn from that table, and D and trimming were deduced from the DNA. The sample shows about 170,000 clones, around nine tenths of them seen only once. Sequencing input: peripheral blood. The TCR originated in a man aged 50 to 60 who had recovered from COVID-19. The chain recombines TRBV30 with TRBJ2-5, with 11 bases fitting TRBD2. CDR3 nucleotides: TGTGCCTTCGCTAGCGGGGGGCTTAAAGAGACCCAGTACTTC. The encoded protein is CAFASGGLKETQYF.